Presented here are 4 T cell receptor beta chains from one specimen sequenced in a study of cytomegalovirus exposure and HLA in healthy donors (dated by TCRdb to about 2017). Receptor amplification or capture employed the immunoSEQ multiplex PCR assay. Drawn from immuneACCESS, this table holds only the in-frame rearrangements with V and J called that TCRdb kept. Clones are partly lost; checked studies trace under half to an unresolved V gene and leave the rest unexplained. Recorded for this sample are hundreds of thousands of clones; about 90% of them occurred a single time. Approximately 12% of the sample is taken by the ten largest. The sequenced sample was PBMCs. The receptor set was obtained from a man between 18 and 29 years old in good health and CMV-seropositive.

V is TRBV5-1 and J is TRBJ2-3; perhaps D is TRBD1 or TRBD2 (5 bases each). CDR1 and CDR2 from the germline V gene are SGHRS and YFSETQ. The CDR3 is 16 residues long. Trimming removed 0 bases at V and 4 bases at J, with 15 bases between. This chain's CDR3 is CASSLEGARGADTQYF. The CDR3 DNA is TGCGCCAGCAGCTTGGAGGGCGCCCGGGGCGCAGATACGCAGTATTTT.

The chain uses TRBV30 and TRBJ1-1; D is unresolved. Germline assignment: CDR1 GTSNPN and CDR2 SVGIG (reference sequence). This CDR3 region has 14 residues. The V gene lost 1 base and the J gene lost 6 bases, with 15 bases spanning the gap. CDR3 in amino acids: CAWSDEDPPAEAFF. The CDR3 DNA follows: TGTGCCTGGAGTGACGAAGACCCCCCGGCTGAAGCTTTCTTT.

The genes are TRBV19 and TRBJ2-7; D remains unclear. Germline V gene lookup returns CDR1 LNHDA and CDR2 SQIVND (reference sequence). This CDR3 is built from 13 residues. Trimming took off 4 bases at V and 5 bases at J, with 12 bases between the two ends. The CDR3 is CASSTRSTDEQYF. CDR3 sequence (DNA): TGTGCCAGTAGTACCCGAAGCACGGACGAGCAGTACTTC.

V is TRBV7-2 and J is TRBJ1-1; D may be TRBD1 (5 bases). Germline CDR1 is SGHTA and CDR2 is FQGNSA. The V gene lost 1 base and the J gene lost 3 bases, with 12 bases spanning the gap. The CDR3 has 15 amino acids. This CDR3 is CASSLVPGSDTEAFF. CDR3 nucleotide sequence: TGTGCCAGCAGCTTAGTTCCAGGGTCGGACACTGAAGCTTTCTTT.